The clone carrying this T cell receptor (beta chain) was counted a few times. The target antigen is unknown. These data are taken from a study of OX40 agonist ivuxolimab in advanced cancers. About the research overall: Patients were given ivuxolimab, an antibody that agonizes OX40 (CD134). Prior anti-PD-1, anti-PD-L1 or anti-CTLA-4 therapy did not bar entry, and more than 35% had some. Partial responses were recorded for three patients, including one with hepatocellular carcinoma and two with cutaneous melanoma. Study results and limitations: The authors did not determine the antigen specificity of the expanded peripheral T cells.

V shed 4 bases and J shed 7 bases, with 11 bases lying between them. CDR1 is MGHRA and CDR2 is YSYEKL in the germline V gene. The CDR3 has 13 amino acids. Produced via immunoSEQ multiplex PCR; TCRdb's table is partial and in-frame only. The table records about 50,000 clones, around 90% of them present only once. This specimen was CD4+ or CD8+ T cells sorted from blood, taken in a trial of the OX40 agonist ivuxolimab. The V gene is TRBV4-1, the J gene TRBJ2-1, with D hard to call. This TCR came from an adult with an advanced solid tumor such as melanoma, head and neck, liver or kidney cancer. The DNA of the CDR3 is TGCGCCAGCAGCCTTACCCTTAGGAATGAGCAGTTCTTC. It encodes CASSLTLRNEQFF.